This T cell receptor (beta chain) originates from a study of cytomegalovirus exposure and HLA in healthy donors. Germline-derived CDR1 and CDR2 are SQVTM and ANQGSEA. V dropped 4 bases and J dropped 6 bases, with 18 bases sitting between them. CDR3 length equals 14 residues. The primer mix had 60 Vbeta and 13 Jbeta primers. TCRdb's table, derived via immunoSEQ multiplex PCR, lists solely in-frame clones and lacks some. Of 110,000 to 150,000 clones in the sample, roughly 9.8% are singletons; the top ten hold under 2%. The origin of this receptor is a man aged 50-60 years in good health and CMV-seronegative. This rearrangement joins TRBV29-1 to TRBJ1-2, with D tentatively TRBD1 (6 bases). The material sequenced was PBMCs. In DNA form, the CDR3 reads TGCAGCGTTGGAACAGGGAGAGTACGGGATGGCTACACCTTC. It specifies CSVGTGRVRDGYTF.